Listed here are 2 T cell receptor beta chains from one sample, sequenced in a study of regulatory T cells in long-lasting Graves disease. Time point denoted: newly diagnosed GD, antithyroid drugs for less than 3 months. After RNA was extracted from PBMCs, the TCR library was made from it. Relying on iRepertoire HTBI primers and Arm-PCR of CDR3 regions, the team built TCR beta libraries. A single record per CDR3 protein comes from TCRdb applying MiXCR to the multiplex PCR reads. This sample yields 530,000 or so distinct CDR3 sequences, of which approximately 12% are seen a single time; 10% belongs to the top ten. These data were also reused for a study on T cells in Graves' hyperthyroidism and ophthalmopathy.

The sample was peripheral blood mononuclear cells (PBMCs), taken at new diagnosis, from a patient treated with antithyroid drugs. These TCRs come from a man younger than 40 with Graves disease.

This clonotype was counted ten times or more. The gene calls are TRBV10-2 and TRBJ2-3; 8 positions match TRBD2. The germline V gene encodes CDR1 WSHSY and CDR2 SAAADI. With 5 bases clipped from V and 3 bases from J, the junction kept 4 bases outside the gene matches. The CDR3 spans 14 residues. CDR3 DNA: TGCGCCAGCAGTATACAGCGGGAGACAGATACGCAGTATTTT. It encodes CASSIQRETDTQYF.

The chain combines TRBV11-2 with TRBJ2-5; no clear D. Trimming removed 2 bases at V and 2 bases at J, with 9 bases between. This CDR3 has 14 amino acids. Germline V gene sequence: CDR1 SGHAT, CDR2 FQNNGV. CDR3 sequence reads: CASSLYDWQETQYF. The DNA for the CDR3 is TGTGCCAGCAGCTTATATGACTGGCAAGAGACCCAGTACTTC.